Shown below are 22 T cell receptor beta chains from a single sample sequenced in a study of identical twins. MiXCR, applied by TCRdb to the 5' RACE reads, yields one record per CDR3 protein. There are approximately 500,000 distinct CDR3 sequences in the sample; 24% occur only once, and 2.9% lies in the top ten. The same data also went into a second study, on T cells expressing NK-cell markers.

Input material: CD4+ T cells sorted from blood. These receptors all come from a woman younger than 35 in good health.

This clonotype occurred a few times. V and J are TRBV6-2 or TRBV6-3 and TRBJ1-2; D is perhaps TRBD1 (5 bases). This CDR3 has 11 amino acids. The V and J ends lost 10 bases and 6 bases respectively, with 12 bases between them. The germline V gene has CDR1 MNHEY and CDR2 SVGEGT. The CDR3 is CATRVDDGYTF. The CDR3 DNA reads as TGTGCCACCAGGGTTGACGATGGCTACACCTTC.

This sequence joins TRBV5-1 and TRBJ2-1; 13 nucleotides match TRBD2. V dropped 1 base and J dropped 3; count of bases not matched to a gene: 7. Germline V gene data show CDR1 as SGHRS and CDR2 as YFSETQ. CDR3 length: 18 residues. The CDR3 bases are TGCGCCAGCAGCTTGCTCACTAGCGGGAGGGCCCTCTACAATGAGCAGTTCTTC. Protein sequence: CASSLLTSGRALYNEQFF.

The V and J genes are TRBV12-5 and TRBJ2-1; TRBD1 agrees at 7 bases. CDR1 and CDR2 from the germline V gene are LGHNT and FRNRAP. J lost 4 bases, V lost 6 bases, and 9 bases had no gene match. CDR3 length: 15 residues. The CDR3: CASGLAGTAYNEQFF. CDR3 nucleotides: TGTGCTAGTGGACTCGCCGGGACAGCATACAATGAGCAGTTCTTC.

Only a few counts were recorded for this clonotype. The chain recombines TRBV5-1 with TRBJ2-7; 10 bases are a match to TRBD1. V lost 2 bases, J lost 3 bases, and 11 bases stayed unmatched. The CDR3 totals 17 residues. Germline CDR1 is SGHRS and CDR2 is YFSETQ. Written as DNA, the CDR3 is TGCGCCAGCAGCTTACCGGGACAGGGGAAATGGATCTACGAGCAGTACTTC. This gives the protein CASSLPGQGKWIYEQYF.

This chain connects TRBV20-1 to TRBJ2-5, with D tentatively TRBD2 (5 bases). This CDR3 contains 13 residues. V gave up 0 bases and J gave up 9 bases, with 14 bases separating them. Per the germline V gene, CDR1 is DFQATT and CDR2 is SNEGSKA (reference sequence). The CDR3 nucleotides are TGCAGTGCTAGAGATGGACCCGGGGTGGCCCAGTACTTC. Translating gives CSARDGPGVAQYF.

This clonotype was picked up a small number of times. The V gene is TRBV12-3 or TRBV12-4, the J gene TRBJ2-7; possibly TRBD1 or TRBD2 for D (5 bases each). Trimming left V 2 bases short and J 7 bases short, with 12 bases between. The CDR3 totals 13 residues. DNA of the CDR3: TGTGCCAGCAGTTTATCGGGACCGAGAGAGCAGTACTTC. Protein: CASSLSGPREQYF.

The rearrangement links TRBV5-1 to TRBJ2-3, with TRBD2 matching 11 bases. Trimming cost V 4 bases and J 2 bases; bases outside gene matches: 12. CDR3 length: 18 amino acids. Germline values: CDR1 SGHRS, CDR2 YFSETQ. The CDR3 DNA is TGCGCCAGCAGCCCGCAGCTGGGACTAGCGGAGGTCACAGATACGCAGTATTTT. It translates to CASSPQLGLAEVTDTQYF.

This chain connects TRBV5-1 to TRBJ2-1, with a weak D call TRBD2 (6 bases). Germline V gene sequence: CDR1 SGHRS, CDR2 YFSETQ. This CDR3 has 15 residues. Trimming took off 0 bases at V and 7 bases at J, with 14 bases between the two ends. The CDR3 protein is CASSLAHGGTNEQFF. CDR3 DNA: TGCGCCAGCAGCTTGGCCCATGGGGGGACGAATGAGCAGTTCTTC. The full variable domain, rest sourced from reference TRBV5-1 and TRBJ2-1, is KAGVTQTPRYLIKTRGQQVTLSCSPISGHRSVSWYQQTPGQGLQFLFEYFSETQRNKGNFPGRFSGRQFSNSRSEMNVSTLELGDSALYLCASSLAHGGTNEQFFGPGTRLTVL.

The chain uses TRBV7-2 and TRBJ2-1; 7 bases fit TRBD2. V trimming: 5 bases; J trimming: 2 bases; junction bases outside the gene matches: 12. Looked up from germline, CDR1 is SGHTA and CDR2 is FQGNSA. There are 17 residues in the CDR3. CDR3 loop: CASSLTPSSGTYNEQFF. In DNA, the CDR3 is TGTGCCAGCAGCCTGACCCCTTCTAGCGGAACCTACAATGAGCAGTTCTTC.

This clonotype showed up just a few times. The chain employs TRBV5-6 and TRBJ1-1, with D unresolved. Trimming took off 2 bases at V and 7 bases at J, with 12 bases between the two ends. The V gene's germline CDR1 is SGHDT and CDR2 YYEEEE. The CDR3 covers 13 residues. This CDR3 reads CASSFLHFGEAFF. The CDR3 region has the DNA TGTGCCAGCAGCTTTCTACACTTTGGTGAAGCTTTCTTT. Filled out from reference TRBV5-6 and TRBJ1-1, the complete variable domain reads DAGVTQSPTHLIKTRGQQVTLRCSPKSGHDTVSWYQQALGQGPQFIFQYYEEEERQRGNFPDRFSGHQFPNYSSELNVNALLLGDSALYLCASSFLHFGEAFFGQGTRLTVV.

V is TRBV7-2 and J is TRBJ2-1; D is ambiguous. This CDR3 region has 13 residues. Germline lookup yields CDR1 SGHTA and CDR2 FQGNSA. V dropped 3 bases and J dropped 5 bases, with 8 bases sitting between them. The CDR3 DNA sequence: TGTGCCAGCAGCTTTTACACCAACAATGAGCAGTTCTTC. Protein product: CASSFYTNNEQFF.

The V gene is TRBV6-6, the J gene TRBJ2-1; D is possibly TRBD2 (6 bases). The CDR3 sequence is 13 residues long. Trimming removed 2 bases at V and 10 bases at J, with 12 bases between. The germline V gene encodes CDR1 MNHNY and CDR2 SVGAGI (reference sequence). The CDR3 nucleotides are TGTGCCAGCAGTTACGGAGGGTTGGGGGAGCAGTTCTTC. This codes for CASSYGGLGEQFF.

This clonotype was seen a handful of times. The chain joins TRBV5-1 to TRBJ2-7, with 10 bases lining up with TRBD1. CDR3 size: 16 residues. V trimming: 4 bases; J trimming: 5 bases; junction bases outside the gene matches: 12. The germline V gene encodes CDR1 SGHRS and CDR2 YFSETQ. This CDR3 is CASSAVRDRGGNEQYF. In nucleotides, the CDR3 is TGCGCCAGCAGCGCCGTCCGGGACAGGGGAGGAAACGAGCAGTACTTC.

In its sample, this clonotype was seen many times. The junction does not match germline at one end; this may be a read error. The chain has TRBV5-1 and TRBJ1-1, with D hard to call. The CDR3 extends over 13 amino acids. Germline CDR1 and CDR2: SGHRS and YFSETQ. The CDR3 region has the DNA TGTGCCAGCAGTTTAGACCTGAACACTGAAGCTTTCTTT. This translates into CASSLDLNTEAFF.

The CDR3 is CSARASGGASGFDTQYF. The CDR3 DNA follows: TGCAGTGCTAGGGCCAGCGGGGGGGCCTCGGGGTTTGATACGCAGTATTTT. The chain links TRBV20-1 to TRBJ2-3; 10 nucleotides agree with TRBD2. CDR1 is DFQATT and CDR2 is SNEGSKA in the germline V gene (reference sequence). The V segment lost 3 bases and the J segment 6 bases; nucleotides outside the gene matches: 15. The CDR3 runs to 17 residues.

There are a few counts of this clonotype. V is TRBV3-1 and J is TRBJ2-7; the D is unclear. CDR3 length: 12 residues. The V end lost 2 bases, the J end lost 5 bases, and 7 bases lay between the germline ends. Germline V lookup: CDR1 LGHDT, CDR2 YNNKEL (reference sequence). Here the CDR3 DNA reads TGTGCCAGCAGCCAAAGAAGTAACGAGCAGTACTTC. Protein: CASSQRSNEQYF.

V gene TRBV20-1 combines with J gene TRBJ1-4; D remains ambiguous. Trimming took 3 bases from V and 5 from J, leaving 7 bases between them. The CDR3 is 12 amino acids. CDR1 DFQATT and CDR2 SNEGSKA come from the germline V gene (reference sequence). CDR3 in amino acids: CSARPQNEKLFF. CDR3 in DNA: TGCAGTGCTAGGCCACAAAATGAAAAACTGTTTTTT.

There are a few counts of this clonotype. The J gene is TRBJ2-1, the V gene TRBV7-9; D not certain. In germline, CDR1 is SEHNR, CDR2 FQNEAQ (reference sequence). V lost 5 bases and J lost 2, with 10 bases in between. This CDR3 is built from 14 residues. The CDR3, as DNA: TGTGCCAGCAGCGAAAGAAGTGCCTACAATGAGCAGTTCTTC. This encodes CASSERSAYNEQFF.

The V call is TRBV11-3, the J call TRBJ2-1; 8 nucleotides line up with TRBD2. Germline V CDR1 and CDR2: SGHNT, YENEEA. This CDR3 contains 14 residues. The V and J ends lost 7 bases and 5 bases, in that order; junction bases with no gene match: 7. CDR3 region: CASTTSAANNEQFF. The CDR3 coding sequence is TGTGCCAGCACGACTAGCGCCGCAAACAATGAGCAGTTCTTC.

This rearrangement joins TRBV9 to TRBJ2-3; D call uncertain. Germline V gene sequence: CDR1 SGDLS, CDR2 YYNGEE. The CDR3 consists of 16 residues. The V end was cut by 0 bases, the J end by 3 bases, with 14 bases between. The CDR3 DNA reads TGTGCCAGCAGCGTAGAATCAGGAGTCAGGACAGATACGCAGTATTTT. Translation: CASSVESGVRTDTQYF.

This clonotype was picked up a small number of times. This chain joins TRBV20-1 and TRBJ1-6, with D possibly being TRBD1 (5 bases). CDR3 length: 13 residues. V was shortened by 6 bases and J by 14 bases, with 20 bases between the two germline ends. Germline V CDR1 and CDR2: DFQATT, SNEGSKA (reference sequence). The CDR3 DNA reads TGCAGTGCAGCCGGGACCGGGGCAGTGGCCCTCCACTTT. Translation gives CSAAGTGAVALHF.

The chain employs TRBV20-1 and TRBJ1-6, with no clear D. The CDR3 length is 15 residues. Trimming left V 0 bases short and J 7 bases short, with 13 bases between. Germline values: CDR1 DFQATT, CDR2 SNEGSKA (reference sequence). Here the CDR3 DNA reads TGCAGTGCTAGAGATAGCGGTAGAACCAATTCACCCCTCCACTTT. The encoded protein is CSARDSGRTNSPLHF.